This T cell receptor (beta chain) was sequenced in a study of cytomegalovirus exposure and HLA in healthy donors. V shed 0 bases, J shed 4 bases, and the junction held 3 bases outside the gene matches. Germline V gives CDR1 MGHRA, CDR2 YSYEKL. This CDR3 is 14 amino acids long. The table came from immunoSEQ multiplex PCR; TCRdb's copy has only in-frame clones and leaves some out. The table has approximately 170,000 clones, over 80% seen once. Sequenced: PBMCs. V usage is TRBV4-1 and J usage is TRBJ2-7; TRBD1 matches 7 bases. The sequence came from a man younger than 40 in good health and CMV-seropositive. The CDR3 sequence: CASSQDDREYEQYF. The CDR3 bases are TGCGCCAGCAGCCAAGATGACAGGGAGTACGAGCAGTACTTC.